The source of this T cell receptor beta chain is a study of vaccination and CD4 T cells after COVID-19. Only a few counts were recorded for this clonotype. Its antigen is unidentified. Treatment indicated: approximately nine-day PBMC culture with coronavirus spike peptide pools or control peptides (ViraFEST assay). CDR3 size: 14 residues. Germline CDR1 reads SNHLY; CDR2 reads FYNNEI. Trimming took 7 bases from V and 5 from J, leaving 17 bases between them. Sequencing of cultured CD4+ T cell DNA used the Oncomine TCR Beta short-read assay. TCRdb reprocessed the PCR reads via MiXCR and lists one record per CDR3 protein. The top ten hold roughly 26% of the sample, which has about 15,000 distinct CDR3 sequences, 40% to 60% seen once.

The chain has TRBV2 and TRBJ1-2; the D gene is possibly TRBD1 (5 bases). The material sequenced was cultured CD4+ T cells from blood, taken after SARS-CoV-2 vaccination. This receptor was obtained from a human donor with COVID-19. The CDR3 is CASNGGPGGYGYTF. The CDR3 nucleotides are TGTGCCAGCAATGGCGGGCCCGGGGGGTATGGCTACACCTTC.